The rows below give T cell receptor beta chains drawn from one sample of a study of cytomegalovirus exposure and HLA in healthy donors. TCRdb's table, derived via immunoSEQ multiplex PCR, lists solely in-frame clones and lacks some. The table has 100,000 to 150,000 clones, approximately 78% seen once. The sequencing sample was made of PBMCs. The receptors originated from a man aged 25 to 40 in good health and CMV-seropositive. The CDR3 runs from the conserved cysteine through the conserved F or W. Fields, in order: J gene, clone size, V gene, D gene, CDR3 DNA, CDR3 protein. D genes are given only for firm matches. Part of the rows lack a size; the others show once, few, many or a class for expanded clones.

>TRBJ1-4|NA|TRBV19|NA
TGTGCCAGTAGTAGGAGTGAAAAACTGTTTTTT
CASSRSEKLFF
>TRBJ2-7|once|TRBV7-2|TRBD2
TGTGCCAGCAGCCGACTCTTGAAGGTAGCGGGAGGGGGCTACGAGCAGTACTTC
CASSRLLKVAGGGYEQYF
>TRBJ2-1|NA|TRBV10-3|TRBD2
TGTGCCATCAGTGCGAGAGCGGGGGGATACAATGAGCAGTTCTTC
CAISARAGGYNEQFF
>TRBJ2-5|NA|TRBV11-2|TRBD2
TGTGCCAGCAGCTTCCTAGCGGGAGTGGGAGAGACCCAGTACTTC
CASSFLAGVGETQYF
>TRBJ2-7|NA|TRBV7-6|NA
TGTGCCAGCAGCCAAGACCTGGCGGGCGAGCAGTACTTC
CASSQDLAGEQYF
>TRBJ1-2|NA|TRBV4-3|TRBD1
TGCGCCAGCAGCCAAGAAGGGACAGCTAACTATGGCTACACCTTC
CASSQEGTANYGYTF
>TRBJ2-2|NA|TRBV7-6|NA
TGTGCCAGCAGCTTTTCAGCTGCGGGATCGAACACCGGGGAGCTGTTTTTT
CASSFSAAGSNTGELFF
>TRBJ2-7|few|TRBV7-2|TRBD1
TGTGCCAGCAGCCCGGCCGGGACAGGCTCCTACGAGCAGTACTTC
CASSPAGTGSYEQYF
>TRBJ1-2|NA|TRBV30|TRBD1
TGTGCCTGGAGGGGACAGGGCCGGGACTATGGCTACACCTTC
CAWRGQGRDYGYTF
>TRBJ2-7|many|TRBV5-1|TRBD2
TGCGCCAGCAGCTTGCCGTTTCCCTCCTCTCTAGCGGGGGGGGACGAGCAGTACTTC
CASSLPFPSSLAGGDEQYF
>TRBJ2-7|NA|TRBV28|NA
TGTGCCAGCAGTTCGGGGGGGACAGGGAGCTACGAGCAGTACTTC
CASSSGGTGSYEQYF
>TRBJ2-7|NA|TRBV5-1|TRBD2
TGCGCCAGCAGCTCGGGACTAGCCCACGAGCAGTACTTC
CASSSGLAHEQYF
>TRBJ2-1|NA|TRBV18|TRBD2
TGTGCCAGCTCCCCAGACAGGGGACTAGCGGGATTTACCCTTCAACCCGGGCAGTTCTTC
CASSPDRGLAGFTLQPGQFF
>TRBJ1-4|NA|TRBV6-5|TRBD1
TGTGCCAGCAGTTGGGACAGCACAACTAATGAAAAACTGTTTTTT
CASSWDSTTNEKLFF
>TRBJ2-3|NA|TRBV5-1|TRBD2
TGCGCCAGCAGCTTGATTGTGGCTAGCGGGTTAGGGGCCACAGATACGCAGTATTTT
CASSLIVASGLGATDTQYF
>TRBJ2-7|NA|TRBV28|TRBD2
TGTGCCAGCAGTTGGCCCCCGGGACTAGCGGGAAGGTCCTACGAGCAGTACTTC
CASSWPPGLAGRSYEQYF
>TRBJ2-1|NA|TRBV29-1|TRBD1
TGCAGCGCGGGACAGGACAATGAGCAGTTCTTC
CSAGQDNEQFF
>TRBJ2-7|NA|TRBV2|NA
TGTGCCAGCAGTCGTCAGGGTCGTCGCGAGCAGTACTTC
CASSRQGRREQYF
>TRBJ2-3|NA|TRBV2|NA
TGTGCCAGCAGTGAGGGTCGGGACTTTGACACAGATACGCAGTATTTT
CASSEGRDFDTDTQYF
>TRBJ2-3|NA|TRBV29-1|NA
TGCAGCGTGGCGGGTGAGGAGGATACGCAGTATTTT
CSVAGEEDTQYF
>TRBJ2-7|NA|TRBV5-5|TRBD1
TGTGCCAGCAGCTTGGCCCCGGGACAGGGAACTTACGAGCAGTACTTC
CASSLAPGQGTYEQYF
>TRBJ2-2|NA|TRBV5-6|NA
TGTGCCAGCAGTCGAGACCCGGGAGTCACCGGGGAGCTGTTTTTT
CASSRDPGVTGELFF
>TRBJ2-5|NA|TRBV2|TRBD2
TGTGCCGGAGGGGTAGCGGGAGAGCAAGAGACCCAGTACTTC
CAGGVAGEQETQYF
>TRBJ2-1|NA|TRBV4-1|TRBD2
TGCGCCAGCAGCCAAGGCGCCGGGACTAGCGGGAGCGGGGGGCCCTACAATGAGCAGTTCTTC
CASSQGAGTSGSGGPYNEQFF
>TRBJ2-3|NA|TRBV4-2|NA
TGTGCCAGCAGCCTCCAGCGGAGTAGCACAGATACGCAGTATTTT
CASSLQRSSTDTQYF
>TRBJ1-4|NA|TRBV6-5|TRBD1
TGTGCCAGCAGTCGAGGACAGGGGCTTAATGAAAAACTGTTTTTT
CASSRGQGLNEKLFF
>TRBJ2-5|NA|TRBV29-1|TRBD1
TGCAGCGTCCGGGACAGTCAAGAGACCCAGTACTTC
CSVRDSQETQYF
>TRBJ1-1|NA|TRBV12-5|NA
TGTGCTAGTGGTTTGGTCACGGGACAAGGTCACGCGAACACTGAAGCTTTCTTT
CASGLVTGQGHANTEAFF
>TRBJ2-3|NA|TRBV5-6|TRBD2
TGTGCCAGCAGCTTCCTAGCGGGAGTGACAGATACGCAGTATTTT
CASSFLAGVTDTQYF
>TRBJ2-1|NA|TRBV9|TRBD2
TGTGCCAGCAGCGTAAGGACTAGCGCAGACAATGAGCAGTTCTTC
CASSVRTSADNEQFF
>TRBJ2-1|NA|TRBV5-1|TRBD2
TGCGCCAGCAGCTTGGCTAGCGGGATCTCCTACAATGAGCAGTTCTTC
CASSLASGISYNEQFF
>TRBJ2-5|NA|TRBV30|TRBD2
TGTGCCTGGGGGGCGGGAGTGGAAGAGACCCAGTACTTC
CAWGAGVEETQYF
>TRBJ1-2|NA|TRBV25-1|TRBD1
TGTGCCAGCAGTGACCGCTTGACAGGGGGAGTCGGCTACACCTTC
CASSDRLTGGVGYTF
>TRBJ1-1|NA|TRBV9|NA
TGTGCCAGCAGCGTAGATTCGACGAGGGCTTTCTTT
CASSVDSTRAFF
>TRBJ1-2|NA|TRBV9|TRBD1
TGTGCCAGCAGTCGGACAGGGGAGGCTAACTATGGCTACACCTTC
CASSRTGEANYGYTF
>TRBJ1-2|NA|TRBV19|TRBD1
TGTGCCAGTAGGGGGACAGAAGCTAACTATGGCTACACCTTC
CASRGTEANYGYTF
>TRBJ2-7|few|TRBV29-1|NA
TGCAGCGTTCCTTCAAACAGCCTCTCCTACGAGCAGTACTTC
CSVPSNSLSYEQYF
>TRBJ2-1|NA|TRBV7-8|TRBD2
TGTGCCAGCAGCCCAACCAGGCGACGGGAGGGCTACAATGAGCAGTTCTTC
CASSPTRRREGYNEQFF
>TRBJ2-7|NA|TRBV4-3|TRBD1
TGCGCCAGCAGCCAAAACCTTCTTCGGGACAGGGGCTACGAGCAGTACTTC
CASSQNLLRDRGYEQYF
>TRBJ2-3|NA|TRBV7-3|TRBD1
TGTGCCAGCAGCTCGACAGGGTATTCAGATACGCAGTATTTT
CASSSTGYSDTQYF